This TCR beta chain was documented in a study of vaccination effects on CD4 cells after COVID-19. This table comes from immunoSEQ multiplex PCR, and its TCRdb copy is limited to in-frame clones, with some not included. The sample includes around 46,000 clones, 60% to 75% of them seen just once. With respect to this clone: What it binds is not known.

CD4+ T cells specific for antigen were expanded with viral peptide pools by the ViraFEST assay before sequencing. At the end of around eleven days of culture, CD4+ T cells were isolated. Convalescent patients had PCR-confirmed SARS-CoV-2 infection between March and December 2020. This clonotype was obtained from a human donor who had a prior SARS-CoV-2 infection. Here the sequenced sample was CD4+ T cells from PBMCs cultured with a peptide pool, taken before COVID-19 vaccination.

CDR3 coding DNA: TGTGCCAGCTCACCTGCACCATTAACCTACTCTGGAAACACCATATATTTT. Translation: CASSPAPLTYSGNTIYF. The chain carries TRBV18 and TRBJ1-3; D gene ambiguous. V was trimmed by 3 bases and J by 0 bases, leaving 15 bases between them. This CDR3 contains 17 residues. The germline V gene has CDR1 KGHSH and CDR2 LQKENI.